These T cell receptor beta chains were read from a single sample in a study of long-term antiretroviral therapy in people with HIV. The assay was immunoSEQ multiplex PCR, and TCRdb's table has in-frame clones only and misses some. The repertoire holds about 17,000 clones, 80% seen once, with approximately 4.8% in the top ten. The material was unsorted PBMCs, obtained 0.1 years before starting antiretroviral therapy. The receptors here all came from a man younger than 35 with HIV. CDR3s include the opening cysteine and the closing phenylalanine or tryptophan. The D gene is left open where the match is weak. Expanded clones are given a class, and other clones once, few, many or no size at all.

>NA|TRBV5-5|TRBJ1-5|NA
CASSIRAQVGPNQPQHF
TGTGCCAGCAGCATACGGGCACAGGTAGGGCCTAATCAGCCCCAGCATTTT
>NA|TRBV5-6|TRBJ1-4|NA
CASSLYGADEKLFF
TGTGCCAGCAGCTTGTACGGGGCCGATGAAAAACTGTTTTTT
>TRBD1|TRBV28|TRBJ2-7|NA
CASSFGDRDYEQYF
TGTGCCAGCAGTTTCGGAGACAGGGACTACGAGCAGTACTTC
>TRBD1|TRBV7-2|TRBJ1-3|NA
CASSLGSGGYGNTIYF
TGTGCCAGCAGCTTAGGATCAGGGGGGTACGGAAACACCATATATTTT
>NA|TRBV28|TRBJ2-7|NA
CASRGQYYEQYF
TGTGCCAGCCGAGGACAGTACTACGAGCAGTACTTC
>NA|TRBV30|TRBJ2-2|once
CAWSGSGELFF
TGTGCCTGGAGTGGTTCCGGGGAGCTGTTTTTT
>TRBD2|TRBV2|TRBJ2-3|NA
CASRRTTQAGATQYF
TGTGCCAGCAGGAGAACCACACAAGCGGGAGCCACGCAGTATTTT
>NA|TRBV2|TRBJ2-2|NA
CASENADPGELFF
TGTGCCAGCGAGAACGCCGACCCCGGGGAGCTGTTTTTT
>NA|TRBV11-1|TRBJ2-3|NA
CASSPPGADTQYF
TGTGCCAGCAGCCCACCAGGGGCAGATACGCAGTATTTT
>TRBD2|TRBV7-8|TRBJ2-1|NA
CASSYRVAGGIYNEQFF
TGTGCCAGCAGCTACCGAGTAGCGGGAGGGATTTACAATGAGCAGTTCTTC
>NA|TRBV2|TRBJ1-1|NA
CASSELNTEAFF
TGTGCCAGCAGTGAGCTGAACACTGAAGCTTTCTTT
>NA|TRBV5-6|TRBJ2-7|NA
CASSLLGVLVNYEQYF
TGTGCCAGCAGCTTGCTGGGGGTGCTTGTGAACTACGAGCAGTACTTC
>TRBD2|TRBV7-6|TRBJ2-7|NA
CASTPRSAGERYEQYF
TGTGCCAGCACCCCAAGGTCAGCGGGAGAACGGTACGAGCAGTACTTC
>NA|TRBV6-4|TRBJ2-3|NA
CASSDWGQSSTDTQYF
TGTGCCAGCAGTGACTGGGGACAATCGAGCACAGATACGCAGTATTTT
>NA|TRBV28|TRBJ2-6|NA
CASSERLSSGANVLTF
TGTGCCAGCAGTGAACGACTGTCCTCTGGGGCCAACGTCCTGACTTTC
>NA|TRBV4-3|TRBJ2-2|NA
CASSQDRETGWELFF
TGCGCCAGCAGCCAAGATCGAGAAACCGGTTGGGAGCTGTTTTTT
>NA|TRBV5-7|TRBJ2-1|few
CASSFEQFF
TGTGCCAGCAGCTTTGAGCAGTTCTTC
>TRBD1|TRBV28|TRBJ1-1|NA
CASSSSAGTGGPKTRGTEAFF
TGTGCCAGCAGCTCAAGCGCCGGGACAGGGGGCCCTAAAACGAGGGGCACTGAAGCTTTCTTT
>NA|TRBV7-3|TRBJ1-1|NA
CASSLAKNTEAFF
TGTGCCAGCAGCTTAGCAAAGAACACTGAAGCTTTCTTT
>TRBD2|TRBV19|TRBJ2-2|few
CASNSGGPTGELFF
TGTGCCAGTAATAGCGGGGGGCCCACCGGGGAGCTGTTTTTT